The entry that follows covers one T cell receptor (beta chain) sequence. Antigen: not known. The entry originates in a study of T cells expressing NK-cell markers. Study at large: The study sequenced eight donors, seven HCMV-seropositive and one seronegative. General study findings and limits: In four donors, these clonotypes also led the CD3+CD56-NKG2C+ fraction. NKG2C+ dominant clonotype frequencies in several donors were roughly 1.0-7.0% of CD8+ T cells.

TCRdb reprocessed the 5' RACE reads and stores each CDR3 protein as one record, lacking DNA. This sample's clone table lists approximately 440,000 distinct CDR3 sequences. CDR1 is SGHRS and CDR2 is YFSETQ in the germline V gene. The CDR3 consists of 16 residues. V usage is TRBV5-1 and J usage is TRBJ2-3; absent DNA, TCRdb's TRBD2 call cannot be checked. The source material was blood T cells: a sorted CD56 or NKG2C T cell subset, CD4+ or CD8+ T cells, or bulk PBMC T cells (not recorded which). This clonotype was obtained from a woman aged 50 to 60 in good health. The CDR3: CASSLATGDRTDTQYF.